This entry lists 17 T cell receptor beta chains sequenced from one sample in a study of shared clonotypes between healthy human individuals. CD45RO-negative CD8 cells positively selected for CCR7 made up the naive population, which excluded terminally differentiated effector memory CD45RA+ cells. The assay was immunoSEQ multiplex PCR, and TCRdb's table has in-frame clones only and misses some. The data hold approximately 2,200,000 clones, with about 93% observed a single time. The sample was naive CD8+ T cells from PBMCs. The receptors originated from a man aged 18 to 30 in good health. Some clones in this sample may be carry-over from other donors' samples.

This chain joins TRBV6-6 and TRBJ1-5; D gene uncertain. Germline assignment: CDR1 MNHNY and CDR2 SVGAGI (reference sequence). V lost 2 bases and J 4 bases, leaving 6 bases between the germline ends. The CDR3 has 13 amino acids. CDR3 in amino acids: CASSYVRNQPQHF. CDR3 nucleotides: TGTGCCAGCAGTTACGTTCGGAATCAGCCCCAGCATTTT.

The CDR3 nucleotides read TGTGCCAGCAGTTTATGGGGGCGCGGGGGGACCTCCTATGGCTACACCTTC. It codes for CASSLWGRGGTSYGYTF. The rearrangement joins TRBV27 to TRBJ1-2; tentatively, D is TRBD1 (6 bases). The CDR3 totals 17 residues. Germline V gene data show CDR1 as MNHEY and CDR2 as SMNVEV (reference sequence). The V end lost 1 base, the J end lost 4 bases, and 19 bases lay between the germline ends.

This chain links TRBV5-1 with TRBJ2-1; perhaps TRBD2 as D (5 bases). Germline CDR1 is SGHRS and CDR2 is YFSETQ. The germline V and J ends were trimmed by 0 bases and 2 bases, with 12 bases remaining between them. The CDR3 runs to 16 residues. The CDR3 sequence: CASSLAAADPYNEQFF. CDR3 nucleotides: TGCGCCAGCAGCTTGGCAGCGGCGGACCCCTACAATGAGCAGTTCTTC.

As for this clone: The junction and the germline gene differ at one end; a read error may be behind it. This chain joins TRBV6-1 and TRBJ1-4, with 8 nucleotides matching TRBD1. Germline CDR1 reads MNHNS; CDR2 reads SASEGT. The CDR3 is 10 residues long. The CDR3 DNA is TGTGCCAGCGTGGGACAGGAATCCTCTTTT. Protein sequence: CASVGQESSF.

This clone came up once. The V call is TRBV4-1, the J call TRBJ2-2, with 9 bases aligning to TRBD2. Trimming cost V 0 bases and J 2 bases; bases outside gene matches: 10. CDR3 size: 19 residues. In germline, CDR1 is MGHRA, CDR2 YSYEKL. The CDR3 DNA sequence: TGCGCCAGCAGCCAAGATGGTGGAGCGGGAGGCCTCAACACCGGGGAGCTGTTTTTT. This sequence encodes CASSQDGGAGGLNTGELFF.

The V gene is TRBV27, the J gene TRBJ1-2, with a possible D match to TRBD1 (5 bases). The V and J ends lost 6 bases and 3 bases respectively, with 20 bases between them. The CDR3 extends over 16 amino acids. The germline CDR1 and CDR2 sequences are MNHEY and SMNVEV (reference sequence). The CDR3 here is CASRRDRDPSHYGYTF. The CDR3 DNA follows: TGTGCCAGCAGACGGGACCGGGACCCAAGCCACTATGGCTACACCTTC.

This chain uses TRBV9 with TRBJ2-1; 12 positions agree with TRBD2. The V gene end was trimmed by 3 bases and the J gene end by 7 bases; junction bases not matched to a gene: 8. The CDR3 sequence is 16 residues long. Germline V lookup: CDR1 SGDLS, CDR2 YYNGEE. The CDR3 nucleotides are TGTGCCAGCAGCGCCGACCTAGCGGGAGGGACGAATGAGCAGTTCTTC. Translating it yields CASSADLAGGTNEQFF.

The rearrangement joins TRBV6-5 to TRBJ2-7, with no clear D. This CDR3 region has 14 residues. The germline V gene encodes CDR1 MNHEY and CDR2 SVGAGI. V was pared by 0 bases and J by 6 bases, with 12 bases between. The DNA for the CDR3 is TGTGCCAGCAGTTACTCTCGGGCAGCGCTCGAGCAGTACTTC. It codes for CASSYSRAALEQYF.

This clone showed up just once. V usage is TRBV6-5 and J usage is TRBJ2-7; weak D call: TRBD2 (5 bases). Germline values: CDR1 MNHEY, CDR2 SVGAGI. V was trimmed by 2 bases and J by 7 bases, leaving 12 bases between them. The CDR3 runs 13 residues. The CDR3 sequence: CASSYRGIGEQYF. The CDR3 nucleotides read TGTGCCAGCAGTTACCGAGGGATTGGGGAGCAGTACTTC.

Concerning this clone: The sample holds other DNA sequences that translate to the same CDR3. The chain employs TRBV27 and TRBJ2-2; possibly TRBD1 for D (5 bases). This CDR3 spans 14 amino acids. The V end lost 5 bases, the J end lost 6 bases, and 13 bases lay between the germline ends. Per the germline V gene, CDR1 is MNHEY and CDR2 is SMNVEV (reference sequence). The CDR3 loop is CASSLLLGPGELFF. As DNA, the CDR3 is TGTGCCAGCAGTCTGTTGTTGGGGCCCGGGGAGCTGTTTTTT.

The chain joins TRBV9 to TRBJ2-3, with 8 bases fitting TRBD1. Germline V gene lookup returns CDR1 SGDLS and CDR2 YYNGEE. This CDR3 comprises 15 residues. J gave up 2 bases and V 3 bases, and 5 bases lay outside the gene matches. The CDR3 protein is CASSAGTGYTDTQYF. CDR3 nucleotides: TGTGCCAGCAGCGCCGGGACAGGATACACAGATACGCAGTATTTT.

The chain uses TRBV7-6 and TRBJ1-4; 7 bases line up with TRBD1. Germline V gene data show CDR1 as SGHVS and CDR2 as FNYEAQ. The CDR3 loop spans 16 amino acids. Germline trimming cut 1 base from V and 7 bases from J; bases unmatched to any gene: 9. This chain's CDR3 is CASSLVATGRPEKLFF. The CDR3 nucleotides read TGTGCCAGCAGCTTAGTAGCGACAGGGAGGCCTGAAAAACTGTTTTTT.

This sequence joins TRBV9 and TRBJ2-2; D not resolved. The germline V and J ends were trimmed by 4 bases and 0 bases, with 19 bases remaining between them. Germline loops: CDR1 SGDLS, CDR2 YYNGEE. The CDR3 length is 18 residues. The CDR3 DNA follows: TGTGCCAGCAGCTTCTTCGGACGGCAATCCGCGAACACCGGGGAGCTGTTTTTT. This sequence encodes CASSFFGRQSANTGELFF.

This clone was detected only once. The genes are TRBV6-5 and TRBJ1-1; 7 bases fit TRBD1. Looked up from germline, CDR1 is MNHEY and CDR2 is SVGAGI. There are 15 residues in the CDR3. The trim removed 0 bases at V and 11 bases at J, leaving 12 bases unmatched. CDR3 sequence (DNA): TGTGCCAGCAGTTACTCTCCTAAGACAGGGCCAAGGGCTTTCTTT. It yields the protein CASSYSPKTGPRAFF.

This clone is a singleton in its sample. The chain couples TRBV27 to TRBJ1-1; D might be TRBD1 (5 bases). V was pared by 5 bases and J by 1 base, with 11 bases between. CDR3 length: 14 amino acids. CDR1 is MNHEY, CDR2 SMNVEV, per germline (reference sequence). CDR3 residues: CASSHTGGNTEAFF. The CDR3 region has the DNA TGTGCCAGCAGTCACACCGGGGGGAACACTGAAGCTTTCTTT.

The V and J genes are TRBV14 and TRBJ1-5; D is ambiguous. Per the germline V gene, CDR1 is SGHDN and CDR2 is FVKESK. This CDR3 spans 14 amino acids. The germline V and J ends were trimmed by 5 bases and 3 bases, with 11 bases remaining between them. CDR3 bases: TGTGCCAGCAGCGCATTGGGCCACAATCAGCCCCAGCATTTT. Encoded protein: CASSALGHNQPQHF.

The chain couples TRBV7-2 to TRBJ2-7; D may be TRBD2 (5 bases). CDR1 is SGHTA, CDR2 FQGNSA, per germline. The CDR3 covers 15 residues. The V end lost 1 base, the J end lost 3 bases, and 13 bases lay between the germline ends. The chain's CDR3 is CASSLELHAGYEQYF. The CDR3, as DNA: TGTGCCAGCAGCTTAGAACTACACGCGGGCTACGAGCAGTACTTC.